This T cell receptor (beta chain) was observed in a study of CD8+ T cells in alopecia areata. Study-wide background: Dosing with tofacitinib proceeded for 6 to 18 months, followed by 6 months off drug.

cDNA prepared by RNA extraction and subsequent reverse transcription served as the template for sequencing. This table comes from immunoSEQ multiplex PCR, and its TCRdb copy is limited to in-frame clones, with some not included. The table has 170,000 or so clones, approximately 53% seen once. The germline V gene has CDR1 SGHNT and CDR2 YENEEA. This CDR3 has 16 residues. The V end was cut by 5 bases, the J end by 0 bases, with 14 bases between. As to treatment: oral pan-JAK inhibitor, 5-10 mg twice daily. Specimen: CD8+ T cells sorted from blood, collected at week 24, from a patient treated with tofacitinib. The chain combines TRBV11-3 with TRBJ2-1, with D possibly matching TRBD2 (7 bases). The TCR sequence derives from a human donor with alopecia areata. The CDR3 here is CASSLGGAPSYNEQFF. The CDR3, as DNA: TGTGCCAGCAGCCTAGGGGGGGCTCCCTCCTACAATGAGCAGTTCTTC.